This paragraph covers one T cell receptor (beta chain) sequence. This record comes from a study of OX40 agonist ivuxolimab in advanced cancers. Using immunoSEQ multiplex PCR, the repertoire was profiled, and TCRdb retains in-frame clones only, with some absent. Of under 90,000 clones listed, about 93% are singletons. CDR3 length equals 17 residues. Trimming removed 5 bases from V and 4 bases from J; junction bases left unmatched: 13. The germline V gene has CDR1 SGHVS and CDR2 FQNEAQ. The sequenced sample was CD4+ or CD8+ T cells sorted from blood, obtained in a trial of the OX40 agonist ivuxolimab. The J gene is TRBJ1-4, the V gene TRBV7-8; TRBD1 agrees at 7 bases. The TCR comes from an adult with an advanced solid tumor such as melanoma, head and neck, liver or kidney cancer. The CDR3 DNA follows: TGTGCCAGCAGCCCCTCCGGGGCAGGGGGTTTTAATGAAAAACTGTTTTTT. This gives the protein CASSPSGAGGFNEKLFF.